This TCR beta chain was identified in a study of identifying expanded T cells in peripheral blood. Method: immunoSEQ multiplex PCR; TCRdb's copy keeps in-frame clones and lacks some. This table holds about 97,000 clones, around nine tenths found once. Unmatched junction bases numbered 7, after V lost 4 bases and J lost 11 bases. The CDR3 consists of 12 residues. Looked up from germline, CDR1 is SGHDT and CDR2 is YYEEEE. No infections or other immune events were documented during collection. The sequenced sample was blood. The rearrangement joins TRBV5-6 to TRBJ1-1; 8 bases fit TRBD1. This receptor was taken from a person aged 18-69 years in good health. This CDR3 is CASSPRGRGAFF. The CDR3 nucleotides are TGTGCCAGCAGCCCCAGGGGGCGCGGGGCTTTCTTT.